The sequence of this TCR beta chain was determined in a study of Graves' ophthalmopathy and Graves' hyperthyroidism. The J segment lost 4 bases and the V segment lost 2 bases, leaving 6 bases of the junction unmatched. CDR3 length: 16 amino acids. Germline V CDR1 and CDR2: LGHNA, YSLEER. Sampling 10 ml of fresh peripheral blood provided the PBMCs. Notes on the study in general: Sensitivity reached roughly 90% and specificity approximately 81% for a 13-signature model separating ophthalmopathy from stable hyperthyroidism. Both an approximately 69% sensitivity and an approximately 79% specificity characterized the model's predictions of ophthalmopathy progression.

Amplifying from RNA transcripts, the study obtained TCR beta CDR3 regions. Second-round multiplex PCR followed a first-round RT-PCR using HTBI primers. TCRdb redid the calling of the multiplex PCR reads with MiXCR, one entry per CDR3 protein. The data contain about 660,000 distinct CDR3 sequences, just over 40% of them singletons. This clonotype was counted at least ten times. Its specificity is unknown. Source material: peripheral blood. This sequence joins TRBV4-3 and TRBJ1-2; 11 nucleotides match TRBD1. The origin of this receptor is an adult man with Graves' ophthalmopathy. The CDR3 region is CASSQSWTGGVYGYTF. CDR3 sequence (DNA): TGCGCCAGCAGCCAATCTTGGACAGGGGGCGTCTATGGCTACACCTTC.